The rows below give T cell receptor beta chains drawn from one sample of a study of CD8 T cells in Susac syndrome. MiXCR was run by TCRdb on the immunoSEQ multiplex PCR reads, yielding one entry per CDR3 protein. The sample includes about 150,000 distinct CDR3 sequences, 85% to 95% of them seen just once. Sequenced input: CD4+ T cells from PBMCs. Source of these receptors: a human donor with Susac syndrome. CDR3s leave out the opening cysteine and the closing phenylalanine or tryptophan. Fields, in order: clone size, V gene, CDR3 protein. For some rows the clone size is stated as once, few or many, or as a class when expanded; others skip it.

>few|TRBV3-1
ASSQGRETQY
>.|TRBV5-1
ASSSYRYGAYEQY
>once|TRBV5-1
ASSLVGGGPYNEQF
>.|TRBV2
ASRSDSQNYGYT
>once|TRBV3-1
ASSHPALGRSPLH
>.|TRBV29-1
SVVSGKSNTGELF
>.|TRBV27
ASSLGAGGPHTDTQY
>.|TRBV19
ASSPPGNGYGYT
>.|TRBV4-1
ASRHPGQGSEKLF
>.|TRBV7-2
ASSLAQDEQY
>.|TRBV6-5
ASSRGLYYEQY
>once|TRBV3-1
ASSQVGVSSGANVLT
>.|TRBV11-2
ASSVKDTQY
>once|TRBV11-3
ASNGRRLISNQPQH
>.|TRBV24-1
ATSVLRGGGNQPQH
>.|TRBV20-1
SARQRDRSTFNNSPLH
>.|TRBV29-1
SVETGTYEQY
>.|TRBV29-1
SVASGEKQY
>.|TRBV2
ASSWFDQPQH
>.|TRBV14
ASSQTDRGWPYEQY
>.|TRBV20-1
SARRPTGVYEQY
>.|TRBV29-1
SPGSSEQY
>.|TRBV4-1
ASSQMGTGAGDTGELF
>.|TRBV29-1
SVQGGDYGYT
>.|TRBV7-2
ASSAGTSGTFGKTQY
>.|TRBV5-1
ASSFQDQETQY
>.|TRBV20-1
SAATGLNQPQH
>.|TRBV19
ASSIGKEETQY
>once|TRBV29-1
SVRQGTRETQY
>.|TRBV15
ATSRDASEGGPYNEQF
>.|TRBV13
ASSLAWVKRDNEQF
>.|TRBV18
ASSPSGGDYNEQF
>.|TRBV7-2
ASSFDDGSYEQY
>.|TRBV5-6
ASGSYGTTNNEQF
>.|TRBV5-1
ASKTGDGANVLT
>.|TRBV9
ASSGGTGGKIGYEQY
>.|TRBV21-1
ASSKIAGNNSPLH
>.|TRBV5-1
ASSSGLYTDTQY
>.|TRBV20-1
SEQGPYGYT
>.|TRBV5-1
ASSPDEGGRYAF
>.|TRBV5-8
ASSWGGNTEAF
>.|TRBV6-2/TRBV6-3
ASSYSSGGLSGANVLT
>.|TRBV19
ASSPRLADNEQF
>.|TRBV20-1
SARDVRTVGYEQY
>.|TRBV29-1
SVAGLAGALAKNIQY